The 7 T cell receptor beta chains in this list originate from one sample, sequenced in a study of T cells in localized non-small cell lung cancer (dated by TCRdb to about 2020). Library creation used the immunoSEQ multiplex PCR assay. The source is immuneACCESS, and TCRdb retained only in-frame sequences with V and J called. Part of the clones is not carried over; for the studies checked, unresolved V genes explain less than half of this, and the remainder is unexplained. This sample comprises approximately 65,000 clones, 81% of them detected only once. The ten largest account for around 4.8% of the sample. This material consisted of PBMCs, taken before any cancer treatment. The receptors originated from a man aged 40 to 75 with stage II lung adenocarcinoma.

This clone was found once. The V call is TRBV11-1, the J call TRBJ2-2; D may correspond to TRBD1 or TRBD2 (5 bases each). Per germline, CDR1 SGHAT and CDR2 FQDESV (reference sequence). The V gene lost 1 base and the J gene lost 4 bases, with 13 bases spanning the gap. The CDR3 length is 16 residues. CDR3 coding DNA: TGTGCCAGCAGCTTAGGGGGACCTACCCTCACCGGGGAGCTGTTTTTT. Its protein is CASSLGGPTLTGELFF.

The chain is built from TRBV6-5 and TRBJ2-7; 7 bases are a match to TRBD1. In germline, CDR1 is MNHEY, CDR2 SVGAGI. Germline trimming cut 6 bases from V and 0 bases from J; bases unmatched to any gene: 8. This CDR3 spans 15 amino acids. CDR3 coding DNA: TGTGCCAGCAGCCTAACGACAGGGAGCTCCTACGAGCAGTACTTC. This sequence encodes CASSLTTGSSYEQYF.

This clone was observed a single time. The rearrangement links TRBV11-3 to TRBJ2-1; the D is unclear. The V end was cut by 1 base, the J end by 7 bases, with 17 bases between. The CDR3 covers 16 residues. From germline, CDR1 is SGHNT and CDR2 YENEEA. The CDR3 DNA sequence: TGTGCCAGCAGCTTAGCCGCGTTTCCCTTAGGGAATGAGCAGTTCTTC. Its protein product is CASSLAAFPLGNEQFF.

V and J are TRBV20-1 and TRBJ2-5, with D unresolved. The CDR3 loop spans 10 amino acids. Germline V lookup: CDR1 DFQATT, CDR2 SNEGSKA (reference sequence). V was pared by 5 bases and J by 6 bases, with 7 bases between. CDR3 amino acids: CSAFLKTQYF. In nucleotides, the CDR3 is TGCAGTGCTTTCTTAAAGACCCAGTACTTC.

This clone has just a few counts. The identical CDR3 is also encoded by other nucleotide sequences in the sample. V gene TRBV7-9 combines with J gene TRBJ2-1; D is unresolved. With 3 bases removed from V and 5 bases from J, the gap between germline ends came to 2 bases. The CDR3 covers 11 residues. Germline CDR1 SEHNR, CDR2 FQNEAQ (reference sequence). CDR3 region: CASSFDNEQFF. The CDR3 bases are TGTGCCAGCAGCTTTGACAATGAGCAGTTCTTC. The variable domain in full, completed from reference TRBV7-9 and TRBJ2-1, reads DTGVSQNPRHKITKRGQNVTFRCDPISEHNRLYWYRQTLGQGPEFLTYFQNEAQLEKSRLLSDRFSAERPKGSFSTLEIQRTEQGDSAMYLCASSFDNEQFFGPGTRLTVL.

The rearrangement links TRBV5-1 to TRBJ2-7; possibly TRBD1 for D (6 bases). Per germline, CDR1 SGHRS and CDR2 YFSETQ. The CDR3 runs to 14 residues. Trimming took 0 bases from V and 6 from J, leaving 13 bases between them. In DNA form, the CDR3 reads TGCGCCAGCAGCTTGGCCTCAGGGGTGGTCGAGCAGTACTTC. Residues: CASSLASGVVEQYF.

This clone was counted between two and nine times. The chain recombines TRBV7-2 with TRBJ2-2; 7 nucleotides line up with TRBD1. The CDR3 runs to 15 residues. The V gene's germline CDR1 is SGHTA and CDR2 FQGNSA. The J segment lost 3 bases and the V segment lost 5 bases, leaving 6 bases of the junction unmatched. The CDR3 DNA reads TGTGCCAGCAGCGCGACAGGGCCGCACACCGGGGAGCTGTTTTTT. Amino acids: CASSATGPHTGELFF.